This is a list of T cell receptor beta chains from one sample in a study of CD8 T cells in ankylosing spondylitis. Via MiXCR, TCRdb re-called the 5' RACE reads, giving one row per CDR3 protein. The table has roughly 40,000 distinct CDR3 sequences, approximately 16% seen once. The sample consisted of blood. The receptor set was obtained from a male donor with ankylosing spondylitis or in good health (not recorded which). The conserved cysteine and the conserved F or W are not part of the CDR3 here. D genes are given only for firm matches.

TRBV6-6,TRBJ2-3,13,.,ASNPTAGGTDTQY
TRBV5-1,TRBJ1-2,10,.,ASSLEGMGYT
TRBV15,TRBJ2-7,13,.,ATSRAAGSSYEQY
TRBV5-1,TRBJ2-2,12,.,ASSPGATTGELF
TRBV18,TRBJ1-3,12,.,ASPLGRSGNTIY
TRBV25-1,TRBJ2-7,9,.,ASSVNYEQY
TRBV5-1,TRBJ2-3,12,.,ASSLDWGTDTQY
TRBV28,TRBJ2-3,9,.,ASSLGDTQY
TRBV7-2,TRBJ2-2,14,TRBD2,ASSLSRRGGAGELF
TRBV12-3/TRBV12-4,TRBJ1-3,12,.,ASSPNGSGNTIY
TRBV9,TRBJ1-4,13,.,ASSVGGRRNEKLF
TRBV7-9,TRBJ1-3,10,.,ASSLGGNTIY
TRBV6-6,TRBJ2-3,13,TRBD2,ASSSSGTRTDTQY
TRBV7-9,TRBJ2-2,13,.,ASSALGENTGELF
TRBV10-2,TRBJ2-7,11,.,ASSESFNGEQY
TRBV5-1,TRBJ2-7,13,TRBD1,ASRFLTGASYEQY
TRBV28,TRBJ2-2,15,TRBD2,ASSLRTSGANTGELF
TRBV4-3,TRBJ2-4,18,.,ASSQDYQGFMTLAKNIQY
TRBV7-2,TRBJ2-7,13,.,ASSPGLLSSYEQY
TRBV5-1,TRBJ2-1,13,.,ASSFGQGLNNEQF
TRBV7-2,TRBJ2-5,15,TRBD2,ASSLGGLAGYQETQY
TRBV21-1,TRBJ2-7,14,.,ASSKADRYLIYEQY
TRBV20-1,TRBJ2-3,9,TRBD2,SAGGTDTQY
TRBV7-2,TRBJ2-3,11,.,ASSPPGGATQY
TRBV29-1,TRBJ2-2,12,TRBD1,SVTGQPDTGELF
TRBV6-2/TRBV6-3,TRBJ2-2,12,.,ASRLGGASGELF
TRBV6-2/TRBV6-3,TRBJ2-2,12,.,ASSYSSNTGELF
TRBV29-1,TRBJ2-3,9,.,SVRDGDTQY
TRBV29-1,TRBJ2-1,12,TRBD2,SAAGLAPMSEQF
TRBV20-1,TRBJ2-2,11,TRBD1,SARRTGAGELF
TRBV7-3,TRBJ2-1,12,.,ASSGVGGYNEQF
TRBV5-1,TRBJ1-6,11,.,ASSSLGNSPLH
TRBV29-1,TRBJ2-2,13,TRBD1,SVDIRTGGTGELF
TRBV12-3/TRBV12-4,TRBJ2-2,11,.,ASSGQFTGELF
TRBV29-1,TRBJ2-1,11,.,SVYWGSYNEQF
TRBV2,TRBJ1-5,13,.,ASSEARGAHQPQH
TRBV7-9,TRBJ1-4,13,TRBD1,ASSLGGQGQEKLF
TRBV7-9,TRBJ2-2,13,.,ASTNKPAVGGELF